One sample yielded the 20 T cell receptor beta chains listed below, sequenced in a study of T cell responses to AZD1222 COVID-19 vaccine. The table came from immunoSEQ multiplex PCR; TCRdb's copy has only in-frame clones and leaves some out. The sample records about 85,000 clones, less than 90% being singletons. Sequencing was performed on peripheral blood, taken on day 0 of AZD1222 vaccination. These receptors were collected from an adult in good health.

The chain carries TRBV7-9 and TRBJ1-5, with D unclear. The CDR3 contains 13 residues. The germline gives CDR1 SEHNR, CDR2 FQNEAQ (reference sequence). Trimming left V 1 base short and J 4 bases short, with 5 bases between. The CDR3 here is CASSLGLNQPQHF. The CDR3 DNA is TGTGCCAGCAGCTTAGGTTTAAATCAGCCCCAGCATTTT.

Here the CDR3 reads CASSSGLAGTDTQYF. DNA of the CDR3: TGTGCCAGCAGCTCGGGACTAGCGGGGACAGATACGCAGTATTTT. The chain is built from TRBV7-2 and TRBJ2-3; 13 nucleotides agree with TRBD2. CDR1 and CDR2 from the germline V gene are SGHTA and FQGNSA. After removal of 4 bases from V and 3 bases from J, the junction contained 1 base not matched to a gene. The CDR3 runs to 15 residues.

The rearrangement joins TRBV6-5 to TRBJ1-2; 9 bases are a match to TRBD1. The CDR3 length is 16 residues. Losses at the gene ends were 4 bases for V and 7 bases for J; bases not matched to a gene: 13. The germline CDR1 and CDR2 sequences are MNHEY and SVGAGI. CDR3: CASSFASGTGFSGYTF. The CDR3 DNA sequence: TGTGCCAGCAGTTTCGCCTCCGGGACAGGGTTTAGTGGCTACACCTTC.

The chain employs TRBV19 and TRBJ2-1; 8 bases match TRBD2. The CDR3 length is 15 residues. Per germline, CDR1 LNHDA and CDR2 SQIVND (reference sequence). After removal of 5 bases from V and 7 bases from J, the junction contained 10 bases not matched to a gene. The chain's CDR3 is CASSSLAEGENEQFF. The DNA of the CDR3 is TGTGCCAGTAGTTCACTAGCGGAGGGTGAGAATGAGCAGTTCTTC.

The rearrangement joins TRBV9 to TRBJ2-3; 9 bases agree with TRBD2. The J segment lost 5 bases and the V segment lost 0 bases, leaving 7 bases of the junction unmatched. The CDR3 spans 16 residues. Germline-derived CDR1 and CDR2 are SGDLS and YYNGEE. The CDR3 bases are TGTGCCAGCAGCGTAGTCGCGGGGGGGACGGGAGATACGCAGTATTTT. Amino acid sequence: CASSVVAGGTGDTQYF.

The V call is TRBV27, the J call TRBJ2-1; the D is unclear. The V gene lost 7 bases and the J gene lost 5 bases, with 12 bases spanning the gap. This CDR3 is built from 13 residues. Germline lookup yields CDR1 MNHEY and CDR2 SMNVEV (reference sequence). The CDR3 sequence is CASTSFPHNEQFF. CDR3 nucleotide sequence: TGTGCCAGCACCAGTTTCCCCCACAATGAGCAGTTCTTC.

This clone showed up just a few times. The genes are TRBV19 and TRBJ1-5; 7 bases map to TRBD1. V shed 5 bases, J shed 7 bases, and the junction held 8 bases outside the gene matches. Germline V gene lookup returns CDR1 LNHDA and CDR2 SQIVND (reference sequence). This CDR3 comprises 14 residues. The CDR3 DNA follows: TGTGCCAGTAGTTCACAGGGGAAGGGCCAGCCCCAGCATTTT. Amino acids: CASSSQGKGQPQHF.

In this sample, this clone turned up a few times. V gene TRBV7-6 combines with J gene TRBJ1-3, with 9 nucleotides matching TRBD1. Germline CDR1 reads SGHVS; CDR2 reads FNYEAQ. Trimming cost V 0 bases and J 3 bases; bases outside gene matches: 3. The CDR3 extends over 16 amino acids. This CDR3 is CASSLAGTGLGNTIYF. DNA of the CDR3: TGTGCCAGCAGCTTAGCCGGGACAGGGCTTGGAAACACCATATATTTT.

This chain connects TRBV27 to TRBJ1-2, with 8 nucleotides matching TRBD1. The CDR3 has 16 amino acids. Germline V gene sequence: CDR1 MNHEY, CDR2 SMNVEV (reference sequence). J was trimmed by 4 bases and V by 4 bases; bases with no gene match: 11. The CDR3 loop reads CASSYTPRDRTYGYTF. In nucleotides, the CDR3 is TGTGCCAGCAGTTACACACCCCGGGACAGGACCTATGGCTACACCTTC.

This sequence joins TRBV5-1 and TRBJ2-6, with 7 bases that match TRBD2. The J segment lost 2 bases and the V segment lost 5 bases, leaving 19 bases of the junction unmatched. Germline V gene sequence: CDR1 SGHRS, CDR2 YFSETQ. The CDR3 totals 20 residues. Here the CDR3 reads CASRPTTGGRISAGANVLTF. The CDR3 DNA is TGCGCCAGCAGGCCGACGACCGGGGGGAGGATCTCCGCTGGGGCCAACGTCCTGACTTTC.

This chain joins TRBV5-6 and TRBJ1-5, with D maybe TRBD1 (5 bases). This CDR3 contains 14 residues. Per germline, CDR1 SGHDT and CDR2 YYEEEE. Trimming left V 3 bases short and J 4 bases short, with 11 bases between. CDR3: CASSYTRGNQPQHF. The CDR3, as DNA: TGTGCCAGCAGCTATACAAGGGGAAATCAGCCCCAGCATTTT. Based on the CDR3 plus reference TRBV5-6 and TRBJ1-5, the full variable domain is DAGVTQSPTHLIKTRGQQVTLRCSPKSGHDTVSWYQQALGQGPQFIFQYYEEEERQRGNFPDRFSGHQFPNYSSELNVNALLLGDSALYLCASSYTRGNQPQHFGDGTRLSIL.

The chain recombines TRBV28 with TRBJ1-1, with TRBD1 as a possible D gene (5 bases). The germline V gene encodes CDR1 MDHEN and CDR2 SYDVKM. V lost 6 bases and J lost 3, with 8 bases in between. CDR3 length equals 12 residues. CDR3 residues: CASRSRDTEAFF. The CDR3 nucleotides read TGTGCCAGCAGGTCCAGGGACACTGAAGCTTTCTTT. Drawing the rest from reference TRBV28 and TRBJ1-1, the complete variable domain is DVKVTQSSRYLVKRTGEKVFLECVQDMDHENMFWYRQDPGLGLRLIYFSYDVKMKEKGDIPEGYSVSREKKERFSLILESASTNQTSMYLCASRSRDTEAFFGQGTRLTVV.

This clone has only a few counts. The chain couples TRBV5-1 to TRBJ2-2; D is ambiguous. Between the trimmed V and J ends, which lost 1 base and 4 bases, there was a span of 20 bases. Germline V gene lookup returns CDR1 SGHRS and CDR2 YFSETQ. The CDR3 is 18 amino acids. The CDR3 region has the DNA TGCGCCAGCAGCTTGTTGCTTTCACAGACCCGAGGCACCGGGGAGCTGTTTTTT. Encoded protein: CASSLLLSQTRGTGELFF. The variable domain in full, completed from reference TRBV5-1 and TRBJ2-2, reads KAGVTQTPRYLIKTRGQQVTLSCSPISGHRSVSWYQQTPGQGLQFLFEYFSETQRNKGNFPGRFSGRQFSNSRSEMNVSTLELGDSALYLCASSLLLSQTRGTGELFFGEGSRLTVL.

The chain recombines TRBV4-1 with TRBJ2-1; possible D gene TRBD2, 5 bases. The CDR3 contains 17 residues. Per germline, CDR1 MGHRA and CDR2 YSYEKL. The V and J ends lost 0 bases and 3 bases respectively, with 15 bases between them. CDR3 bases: TGCGCCAGCAGCCAAGAAGGGCTAGCAGCGTACTACAATGAGCAGTTCTTC. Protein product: CASSQEGLAAYYNEQFF.

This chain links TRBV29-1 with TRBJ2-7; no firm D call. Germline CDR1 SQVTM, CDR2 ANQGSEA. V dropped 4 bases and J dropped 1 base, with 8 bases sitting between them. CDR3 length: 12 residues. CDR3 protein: CSVGWASYEQYF. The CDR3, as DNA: TGCAGCGTTGGTTGGGCTTCCTACGAGCAGTACTTC.

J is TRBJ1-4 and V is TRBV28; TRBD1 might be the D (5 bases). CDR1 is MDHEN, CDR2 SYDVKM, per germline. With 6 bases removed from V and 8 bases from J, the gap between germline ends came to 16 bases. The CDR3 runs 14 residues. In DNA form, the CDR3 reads TGTGCCAGCAGAGAGGCCGGGGGAATAGAAAAACTGTTTTTT. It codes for CASREAGGIEKLFF.

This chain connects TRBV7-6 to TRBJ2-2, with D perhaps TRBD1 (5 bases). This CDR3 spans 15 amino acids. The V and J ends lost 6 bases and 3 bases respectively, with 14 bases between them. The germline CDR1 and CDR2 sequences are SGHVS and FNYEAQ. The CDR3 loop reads CASRPVWGYTGELFF. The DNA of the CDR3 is TGTGCCAGCAGGCCAGTCTGGGGCTACACCGGGGAGCTGTTTTTT.

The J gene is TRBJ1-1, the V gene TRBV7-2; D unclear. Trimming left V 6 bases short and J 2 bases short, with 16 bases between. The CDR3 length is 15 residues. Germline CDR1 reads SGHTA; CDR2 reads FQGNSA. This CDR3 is CASRHARTGNTEAFF. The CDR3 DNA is TGTGCCAGCAGACACGCCCGGACGGGTAACACTGAAGCTTTCTTT.

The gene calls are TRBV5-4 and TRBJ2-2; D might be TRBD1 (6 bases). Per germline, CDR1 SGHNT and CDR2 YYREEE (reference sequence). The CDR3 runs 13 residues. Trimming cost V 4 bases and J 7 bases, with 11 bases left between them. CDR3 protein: CASSRTEGGELFF. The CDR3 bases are TGTGCCAGCAGCCGGACAGAAGGCGGGGAGCTGTTTTTT.

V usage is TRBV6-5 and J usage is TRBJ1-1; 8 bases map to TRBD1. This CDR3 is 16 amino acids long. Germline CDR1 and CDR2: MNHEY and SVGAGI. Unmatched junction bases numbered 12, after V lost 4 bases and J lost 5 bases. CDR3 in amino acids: CASSFSGQVGGTEAFF. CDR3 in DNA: TGTGCCAGCAGTTTCTCGGGACAGGTTGGGGGGACTGAAGCTTTCTTT.